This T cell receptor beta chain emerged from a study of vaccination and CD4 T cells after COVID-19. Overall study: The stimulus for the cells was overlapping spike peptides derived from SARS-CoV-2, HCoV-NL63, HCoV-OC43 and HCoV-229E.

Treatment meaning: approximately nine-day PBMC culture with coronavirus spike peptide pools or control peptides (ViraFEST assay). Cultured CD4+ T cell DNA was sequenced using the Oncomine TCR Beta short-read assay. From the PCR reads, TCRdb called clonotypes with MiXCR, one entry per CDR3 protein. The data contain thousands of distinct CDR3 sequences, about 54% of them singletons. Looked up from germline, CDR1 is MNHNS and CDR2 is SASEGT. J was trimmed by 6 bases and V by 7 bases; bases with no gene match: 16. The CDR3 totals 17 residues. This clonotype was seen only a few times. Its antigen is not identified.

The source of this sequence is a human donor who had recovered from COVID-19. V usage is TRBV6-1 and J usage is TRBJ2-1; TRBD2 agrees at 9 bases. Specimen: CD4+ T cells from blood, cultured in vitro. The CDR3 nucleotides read TGTGCCAGCACCGACACGGGGGGGCTAGCGGGAACCAATGAGCAGTTCTTC. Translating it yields CASTDTGGLAGTNEQFF.